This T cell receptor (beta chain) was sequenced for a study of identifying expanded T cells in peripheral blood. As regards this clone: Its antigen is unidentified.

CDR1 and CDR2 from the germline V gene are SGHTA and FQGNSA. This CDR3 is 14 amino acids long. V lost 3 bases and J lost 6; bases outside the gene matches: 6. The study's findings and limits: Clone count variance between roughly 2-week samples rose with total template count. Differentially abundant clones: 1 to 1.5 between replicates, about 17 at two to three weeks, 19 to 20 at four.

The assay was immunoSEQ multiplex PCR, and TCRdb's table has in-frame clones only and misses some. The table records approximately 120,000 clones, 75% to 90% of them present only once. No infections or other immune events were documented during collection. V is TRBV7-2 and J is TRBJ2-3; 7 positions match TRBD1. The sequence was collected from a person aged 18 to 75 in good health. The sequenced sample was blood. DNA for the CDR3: TGTGCCAGCAGCTTGAACCGGGGACAGGATACGCAGTATTTT. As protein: CASSLNRGQDTQYF.